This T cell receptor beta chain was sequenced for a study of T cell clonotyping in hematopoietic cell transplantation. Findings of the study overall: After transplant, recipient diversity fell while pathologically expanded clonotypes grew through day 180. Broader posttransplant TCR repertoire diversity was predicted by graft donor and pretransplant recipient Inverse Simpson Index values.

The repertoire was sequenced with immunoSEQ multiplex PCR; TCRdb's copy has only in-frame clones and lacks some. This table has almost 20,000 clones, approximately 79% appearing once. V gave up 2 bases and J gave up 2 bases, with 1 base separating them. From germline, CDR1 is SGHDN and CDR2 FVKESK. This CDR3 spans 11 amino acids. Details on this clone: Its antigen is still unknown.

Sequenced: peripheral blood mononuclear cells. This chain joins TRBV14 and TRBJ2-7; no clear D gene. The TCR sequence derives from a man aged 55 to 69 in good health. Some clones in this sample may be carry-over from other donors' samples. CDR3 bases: TGTGCCAGCAGCCAAACCTACGAGCAGTACTTC. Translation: CASSQTYEQYF.